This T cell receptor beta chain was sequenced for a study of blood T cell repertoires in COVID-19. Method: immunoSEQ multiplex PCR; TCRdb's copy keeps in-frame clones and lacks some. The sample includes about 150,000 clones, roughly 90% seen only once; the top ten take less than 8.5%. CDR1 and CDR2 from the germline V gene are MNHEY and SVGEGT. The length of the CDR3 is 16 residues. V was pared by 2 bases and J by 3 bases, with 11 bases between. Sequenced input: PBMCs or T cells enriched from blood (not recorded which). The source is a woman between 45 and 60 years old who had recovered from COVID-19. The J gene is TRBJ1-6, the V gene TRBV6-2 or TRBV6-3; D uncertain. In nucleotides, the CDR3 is TGTGCCAGCAGTTACAGAGAGCGTTACTATAATTCACCCCTCCACTTT. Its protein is CASSYRERYYNSPLHF.